Shown below are 27 T cell receptor beta chains from a single sample sequenced in a study of T-cell memory formation after mild COVID-19. Via MiXCR, TCRdb re-called the 5' RACE reads, giving one row per CDR3 protein. Among some 440,000 distinct CDR3 sequences listed, about 23% were seen once. Sequencing was done on a sample of PBMCs or a T cell subset sorted from them (not recorded which). The origin of the receptors is an adult woman who had mild COVID-19 (a few samples of this study predate the infection). Cell type and time point are not known.

This chain links TRBV6-1 with TRBJ2-4, with no clear D. V was pared by 6 bases and J by 1 base, with 10 bases between. Per the germline V gene, CDR1 is MNHNS and CDR2 is SASEGT. The CDR3 length is 14 residues. CDR3: CASRRNSAKNIQYF. The DNA of the CDR3 is TGTGCCAGCAGGAGAAACTCGGCCAAAAACATTCAGTACTTC.

The genes are TRBV9 and TRBJ1-2, with D tentatively TRBD1 (5 bases). Deletions cut 1 base from V and 3 bases from J, with 7 bases between. The CDR3 totals 13 residues. CDR1 and CDR2 (germline): SGDLS, YYNGEE. The CDR3 bases are TGTGCCAGCAGCGTATGGGGCGACTATGGCTACACCTTC. This gives the protein CASSVWGDYGYTF.

The V call is TRBV29-1, the J call TRBJ1-2; D is uncertain. Germline values: CDR1 SQVTM, CDR2 ANQGSEA. V dropped 2 bases and J dropped 3 bases, with 4 bases sitting between them. This CDR3 has 11 residues. The CDR3 DNA is TGCAGCGTTGAACGATACTATGGCTACACCTTC. Encoded protein: CSVERYYGYTF.

In this sample, this clonotype turned up a few times. V gene TRBV7-2 combines with J gene TRBJ1-2; D perhaps matches TRBD1 (6 bases). Germline CDR1 and CDR2: SGHTA and FQGNSA. V was shortened by 6 bases and J by 4 bases, with 15 bases between the two germline ends. This CDR3 has 14 amino acids. The CDR3 sequence: CASRDTGKLYGYTF. The CDR3, as DNA: TGTGCCAGCAGGGACACAGGGAAACTCTATGGCTACACCTTC.

About this clonotype itself: A read error may produce the germline difference seen at one junction end. This chain uses TRBV7-2 with TRBJ2-2; 8 bases line up with TRBD2. Per germline, CDR1 SGHTA and CDR2 FQGNSA. This CDR3 contains 15 residues. The CDR3, as DNA: TGTGCCAGCAGATTAGCGGGACCGAACACCGGGGAGCTGTTTTTT. Protein sequence: CASRLAGPNTGELFF.

V is TRBV4-3 and J is TRBJ2-3; 7 nucleotides match TRBD2. CDR1 and CDR2 from the germline V gene are LGHNA and YSLEER. The CDR3 extends over 17 amino acids. The V segment lost 1 base and the J segment 3 bases; nucleotides outside the gene matches: 10. In DNA form, the CDR3 reads TGCGCCAGCAGCCAAGGCGGACCCTTGGGAGGGACAGATACGCAGTATTTT. It codes for CASSQGGPLGGTDTQYF.

The chain is built from TRBV28 and TRBJ1-3; the D gene is possibly TRBD1 (5 bases). Trimming left V 6 bases short and J 0 bases short, with 12 bases between. This CDR3 has 15 amino acids. Germline CDR1 reads MDHEN; CDR2 reads SYDVKM. In nucleotides, the CDR3 is TGTGCCAGCAGCCTAGACAGCGACTCTGGAAACACCATATATTTT. Translating gives CASSLDSDSGNTIYF. Using reference TRBV28 and TRBJ1-3 for the parts outside the CDR3, the full variable domain is DVKVTQSSRYLVKRTGEKVFLECVQDMDHENMFWYRQDPGLGLRLIYFSYDVKMKEKGDIPEGYSVSREKKERFSLILESASTNQTSMYLCASSLDSDSGNTIYFGEGSWLTVV.

This clonotype was found many times. CDR3 amino acids: CASSLTRLAGVAGELFF. The CDR3 DNA sequence: TGTGCCAGCAGTTTGACACGACTAGCGGGAGTAGCCGGGGAGCTGTTTTTT. The chain has TRBV12-3 or TRBV12-4 and TRBJ2-2; 12 bases agree with TRBD2. Trimming cost V 3 bases and J 6 bases; bases outside gene matches: 8. The CDR3 spans 17 residues.

The chain combines TRBV6-6 with TRBJ2-1; 7 bases fit TRBD1. Germline V lookup: CDR1 MNHNY, CDR2 SVGAGI (reference sequence). This CDR3 is 14 amino acids long. After removal of 6 bases from V and 9 bases from J, the junction contained 11 bases not matched to a gene. The CDR3 is CASRNKGGRGEQFF. The CDR3 region has the DNA TGTGCCAGCAGAAACAAAGGGGGCCGAGGTGAGCAGTTCTTC.

The V gene is TRBV7-2, the J gene TRBJ2-1, with D unclear. Deletions cut 2 bases from V and 4 bases from J, with 12 bases between. In germline, CDR1 is SGHTA, CDR2 FQGNSA. The length of the CDR3 is 15 residues. The chain's CDR3 is CASSLKSSGYNEQFF. The CDR3 DNA reads as TGTGCCAGCAGCTTAAAGAGTAGTGGGTACAATGAGCAGTTCTTC.

The rearrangement joins TRBV9 to TRBJ2-1; the D is unclear. The CDR3 loop spans 15 amino acids. Trimming shortened V by 2 bases and J by 3 bases, and 12 bases separated the two germline ends. Germline CDR1 is SGDLS and CDR2 is YYNGEE. The CDR3 sequence: CASSVVDGLYNEQFF. CDR3 nucleotides: TGTGCCAGCAGCGTGGTTGACGGTCTCTACAATGAGCAGTTCTTC. Full variable domain (outside the CDR3, taken from reference TRBV9 and TRBJ2-1): DSGVTQTPKHLITATGQRVTLRCSPRSGDLSVYWYQQSLDQGLQFLIQYYNGEERAKGNILERFSAQQFPDLHSELNLSSLELGDSALYFCASSVVDGLYNEQFFGPGTRLTVL.

This clonotype was found a few times. The rearrangement joins TRBV7-9 to TRBJ1-2; 9 nucleotides align to TRBD1. Germline V lookup: CDR1 SEHNR, CDR2 FQNEAQ (reference sequence). The CDR3 length is 15 residues. The V and J ends lost 5 bases and 4 bases, in that order; junction bases with no gene match: 8. CDR3 sequence (DNA): TGTGCCAGCAGCGGAGGACAGGGGACGCCCTATGGCTACACCTTC. It specifies CASSGGQGTPYGYTF. The entire variable domain, with the rest obtained from reference TRBV7-9 and TRBJ1-2, is as follows: DTGVSQNPRHKITKRGQNVTFRCDPISEHNRLYWYRQTLGQGPEFLTYFQNEAQLEKSRLLSDRFSAERPKGSFSTLEIQRTEQGDSAMYLCASSGGQGTPYGYTFGSGTRLTVV.

This chain uses TRBV20-1 with TRBJ2-7; perhaps TRBD1 as D (6 bases). The CDR3 has 14 residues. V was trimmed by 3 bases and J by 2 bases, leaving 14 bases between them. CDR1 DFQATT and CDR2 SNEGSKA come from the germline V gene (reference sequence). This chain's CDR3 is CSARTHRVAYEQYF. The DNA of the CDR3 is TGCAGTGCTAGGACCCACAGGGTGGCCTACGAGCAGTACTTC.

This clonotype has just a few counts. V gene TRBV5-1 combines with J gene TRBJ2-3; D is possibly TRBD1 or TRBD2 (5 bases each). This CDR3 region has 15 residues. Germline CDR1 SGHRS, CDR2 YFSETQ. V lost 3 bases and J lost 6, with 17 bases in between. The CDR3 coding sequence is TGCGCCAGCAGCTCTCCGGGACCCCCTTCGGATACGCAGTATTTT. This translates into CASSSPGPPSDTQYF.

This clonotype was counted between two and nine times. The chain joins TRBV2 to TRBJ2-1; 8 nucleotides line up with TRBD1. Germline V gene sequence: CDR1 SNHLY, CDR2 FYNNEI. This CDR3 region has 14 residues. Trimming cost V 6 bases and J 5 bases; bases outside gene matches: 6. The CDR3 here is CASSGQGPNNEQFF. CDR3 DNA sequence: TGTGCCAGCAGCGGACAGGGCCCGAACAATGAGCAGTTCTTC.

This clonotype was counted only a few times. The chain couples TRBV20-1 to TRBJ2-3, with TRBD1 identical over 9 bases. In germline, CDR1 is DFQATT, CDR2 SNEGSKA (reference sequence). The ends lost 3 bases at V and 7 bases at J; junction bases unmatched: 8. The CDR3 extends over 14 amino acids. This CDR3 reads CSASNRGLVYTQYF. The CDR3 nucleotides read TGCAGTGCTAGTAACAGGGGGCTCGTTTATACGCAGTATTTT.

The chain joins TRBV21-1 to TRBJ2-2; the table's TRBD2 call for D was not verified on the DNA. TRBV21-1 is annotated as a pseudogene. The CDR3 is 19 residues long. CDR3 loop: CARFPPGLASLANTGELFF. The DNA for the CDR3 is TGTGCCAGGTTCCCACCGGGACTAGCGAGCCTCGCGAACACCGGGGAGCTGTTTTTT.

The chain uses TRBV24-1 and TRBJ2-2; D uncertain. The V gene's germline CDR1 is KGHDR and CDR2 SFDVKD. Deletions cut 8 bases from V and 0 bases from J, with 6 bases between. The CDR3 length is 13 residues. CDR3 nucleotide sequence: TGTGCCACCAAAGGATCGAACACCGGGGAGCTGTTTTTT. This encodes CATKGSNTGELFF.

In this sample, this clonotype turned up many times. This rearrangement joins TRBV20-1 to TRBJ2-1; possibly TRBD1 for D (5 bases). The CDR3 consists of 12 residues. V lost 3 bases to trimming and J lost 6 bases, with 9 bases between them. Germline assignment: CDR1 DFQATT and CDR2 SNEGSKA (reference sequence). This CDR3 is CSASRTGNEQFF. CDR3 DNA sequence: TGCAGTGCTAGTCGTACAGGCAATGAGCAGTTCTTC.

The chain uses TRBV30 and TRBJ2-1; 11 bases map to TRBD2. V lost 0 bases to trimming and J lost 10 bases; unmatched junction nucleotides: 5. The germline V gene has CDR1 GTSNPN and CDR2 SVGIG (reference sequence). The length of the CDR3 is 14 residues. This CDR3 is CAWSVKASGGEQFF. For the CDR3, the DNA is TGTGCCTGGAGTGTAAAGGCTAGCGGGGGGGAGCAGTTCTTC.

J is TRBJ2-7 and V is TRBV29-1, with D perhaps TRBD1 (5 bases). The germline V gene has CDR1 SQVTM and CDR2 ANQGSEA. CDR3 length equals 15 residues. Trimming removed 0 bases at V and 2 bases at J, with 14 bases between. The CDR3 DNA reads as TGCAGCGTTGAAGATTTCGACAGTCCGCCCTACGAGCAGTACTTC. It yields the protein CSVEDFDSPPYEQYF.

The CDR3 loop reads CASTTGRAYEQYF. Written as DNA, the CDR3 is TGTGCCAGCACGACAGGGCGCGCCTACGAGCAGTACTTC. This rearrangement joins TRBV6-2 or TRBV6-3 to TRBJ2-7; 7 bases fit TRBD1. CDR1 is MNHEY and CDR2 is SVGEGT in the germline V gene. J lost 2 bases, V lost 7 bases, and 5 bases had no gene match. This CDR3 has 13 residues.

V and J are TRBV7-9 and TRBJ2-2; D not certain. This CDR3 region has 12 residues. From germline, CDR1 is SEHNR and CDR2 FQNEAQ (reference sequence). V shed 4 bases and J shed 10 bases, with 10 bases lying between them. As DNA, the CDR3 is TGTGCCAGCAGCTCTCTGGCCTTGGAGCTGTTTTTT. Protein: CASSSLALELFF.

CDR3: CASHGTENSYEQYF. CDR3 coding DNA: TGTGCCAGCCACGGGACAGAGAACTCCTACGAGCAGTACTTC. V is TRBV6-2 or TRBV6-3 and J is TRBJ2-7; 7 bases agree with TRBD1. The CDR3 runs to 14 residues. Trimming removed 8 bases from V and 0 bases from J; junction bases left unmatched: 7. Germline V lookup: CDR1 MNHEY, CDR2 SVGEGT.

J is TRBJ1-2 and V is TRBV5-6, with no clear D. CDR1 is SGHDT, CDR2 YYEEEE, per germline. Trimming removed 2 bases at V and 0 bases at J, with 8 bases between. The CDR3 consists of 14 residues. As DNA, the CDR3 is TGTGCCAGCAGCTTCGGTCGTTCTAACTATGGCTACACCTTC. The encoded protein is CASSFGRSNYGYTF.

The table lists this clonotype with a few counts. The J gene is TRBJ2-3, the V gene TRBV6-5, with 15 positions matching TRBD2. The CDR3 length is 16 residues. Losses at the gene ends were 9 bases for V and 9 bases for J; bases not matched to a gene: 13. From germline, CDR1 is MNHEY and CDR2 SVGAGI. Written as DNA, the CDR3 is TGTGCCAGTGGCCCCGGGACTAGCGGGGGGCCAGGAACGCAGTATTTT. This encodes CASGPGTSGGPGTQYF.

This rearrangement joins TRBV6-2 or TRBV6-3 to TRBJ2-5; D uncertain. Trimming shortened V by 6 bases and J by 5 bases, and 16 bases separated the two germline ends. The CDR3 consists of 14 residues. Germline V lookup: CDR1 MNHEY, CDR2 SVGEGT. The CDR3, as DNA: TGTGCCAGCAGGCTGGACGGCATCGGGGAGACCCAGTACTTC. Its protein product is CASRLDGIGETQYF.